This entry features one T cell receptor beta chain sequence. Its antigen is not known. The CDR3 runs 16 residues. Looked up from germline, CDR1 is SEHNR and CDR2 is FQNEAQ (reference sequence). V was clipped by 4 bases and J by 2 bases; unmatched bases: 9. The data derive from a study of response to subunit inactivated influenza vaccine. TCRdb processed the RT-PCR reads anew with MiXCR; each CDR3 protein has one entry. The data contain some 500,000 distinct CDR3 sequences, 10% to 15% of them seen just once; the ten biggest clones take up 10% to 15%. The study, taken as a whole, reports: Seasonal influenza vaccination, on each occasion, was suggested by the authors to recruit few new T cells.

The sequence was obtained from a middle-aged man who received an inactivated influenza vaccine. The V and J genes are TRBV7-9 and TRBJ2-5; TRBD2 matches at 8 bases. Sample: PBMCs from blood, taken about 40 days after vaccination. The CDR3 DNA sequence: TGTGCCAGCAGCTCCTTCACCGGGGGGGGACAAGAGACCCAGTACTTC. This translates into CASSSFTGGGQETQYF. Full variable domain (rest looked up from reference TRBV7-9 and TRBJ2-5): DTGVSQNPRHKITKRGQNVTFRCDPISEHNRLYWYRQTLGQGPEFLTYFQNEAQLEKSRLLSDRFSAERPKGSFSTLEIQRTEQGDSAMYLCASSSFTGGGQETQYFGPGTRLLVL.